This TCR beta chain was recorded in a study of blood T cell repertoires in COVID-19. In the study overall: Spain, Italy and the United States supplied samples that represented acute and convalescent COVID-19.

This clone has just one count. Here immunoSEQ multiplex PCR was the method, and the copy in TCRdb shows in-frame clones only, minus some. The sample records a few hundred thousand clones, approximately 86% being singletons. Trimming left V 2 bases short and J 0 bases short, with 9 bases between. The V gene's germline CDR1 is SGDLS and CDR2 YYNGEE. The CDR3 totals 14 residues. The chain employs TRBV9 and TRBJ2-7; the D gene is possibly TRBD2 (5 bases). The specimen was peripheral blood. The clonotype was recovered from a woman aged 18-30 years with acute or convalescent COVID-19. The CDR3 bases are TGTGCCAGCAGCGTCACGGGGAGCTCCTACGAGCAGTACTTC. Translated: CASSVTGSSYEQYF.